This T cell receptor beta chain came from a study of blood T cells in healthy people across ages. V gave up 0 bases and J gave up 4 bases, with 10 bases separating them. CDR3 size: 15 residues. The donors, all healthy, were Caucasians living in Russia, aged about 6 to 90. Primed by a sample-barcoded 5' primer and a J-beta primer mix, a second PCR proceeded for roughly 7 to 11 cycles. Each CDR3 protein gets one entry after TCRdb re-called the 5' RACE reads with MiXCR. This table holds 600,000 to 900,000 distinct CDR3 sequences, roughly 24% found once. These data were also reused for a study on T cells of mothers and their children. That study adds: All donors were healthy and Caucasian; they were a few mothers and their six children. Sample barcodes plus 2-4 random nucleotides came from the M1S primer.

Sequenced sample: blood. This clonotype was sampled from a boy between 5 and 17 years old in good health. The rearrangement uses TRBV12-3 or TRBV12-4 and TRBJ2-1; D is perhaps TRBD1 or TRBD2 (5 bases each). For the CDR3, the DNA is TGTGCCAGCAGTTTAGCGGGACCCTCTTACAATGAGCAGTTCTTC. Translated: CASSLAGPSYNEQFF.